The next 13 T cell receptor beta chains were all read from a single sample in a study of type 1 and type 2 diabetes patients. PCR was run on genomic DNA. Amplification of the beta chain CDR3 used 30 forward and 13 reverse multiplex primers. TCRdb re-analysed the multiplex PCR reads in MiXCR, keeping a single row per CDR3 protein. The data contain approximately 260,000 distinct CDR3 sequences, around 47% of them seen just once; the ten biggest clones take up approximately 15%. Specimen: peripheral blood mononuclear cells (PBMCs). All receptors come from a man in his late teens or twenties with type 2 diabetes.

The gene calls are TRBV15 and TRBJ1-2; a weak D match, TRBD1 (6 bases). V shed 1 base and J shed 8 bases, with 11 bases lying between them. The CDR3 extends over 13 amino acids. Germline V gene lookup returns CDR1 LNHNV and CDR2 YYDKDF (reference sequence). The CDR3 loop is CATSRAGEGGYTF. As DNA, the CDR3 is TGTGCCACCAGCAGAGCAGGGGAGGGGGGCTACACCTTC.

CDR3 bases: TGCAGTGCTAGCCAACCGAATTTCAACTATGGCTACACCTTC. This translates into CSASQPNFNYGYTF. The chain combines TRBV20-1 with TRBJ1-2, with no clear D. Trimming pared 3 bases from V and 2 bases from J, leaving 13 bases between. The CDR3 has 14 amino acids. Germline V CDR1 and CDR2: DFQATT, SNEGSKA (reference sequence).

The genes are TRBV29-1 and TRBJ1-1; TRBD1 matches at 7 bases. Unmatched junction bases numbered 1, after V lost 6 bases and J lost 0 bases. Germline CDR1 SQVTM, CDR2 ANQGSEA. The CDR3 has 12 residues. CDR3 sequence (DNA): TGCAGCGTGGACAGGTTGAACACTGAAGCTTTCTTT. Translating gives CSVDRLNTEAFF.

The V call is TRBV12-3 or TRBV12-4, the J call TRBJ1-1; D is ambiguous. The V gene lost 5 bases and the J gene lost 7 bases, with 14 bases spanning the gap. The CDR3 totals 13 residues. CDR3 sequence: CASSPFNGIEAFF. The DNA of the CDR3 is TGTGCCAGCAGTCCCTTTAATGGTATTGAAGCTTTCTTT.

The rearrangement uses TRBV29-1 and TRBJ2-1, with 7 positions matching TRBD2. The CDR3 covers 14 residues. Germline-derived CDR1 and CDR2 are SQVTM and ANQGSEA. The trim removed 3 bases at V and 0 bases at J, leaving 2 bases unmatched. CDR3 residues: CSVEGGSSYNEQFF. The CDR3, as DNA: TGCAGCGTTGAGGGCGGGAGCTCCTACAATGAGCAGTTCTTC.

This clonotype turned up a few times. V usage is TRBV2 and J usage is TRBJ1-4, with D possibly TRBD1 on 5 matching bases. From germline, CDR1 is SNHLY and CDR2 FYNNEI. The V end lost 10 bases, the J end lost 11 bases, and 26 bases lay between the germline ends. This CDR3 contains 15 residues. The CDR3 sequence: CATRPPGRGGRKLFF. The DNA of the CDR3 is TGTGCCACCAGGCCTCCGGGACGGGGGGGAAGGAAACTGTTTTTT.

J is TRBJ2-3 and V is TRBV6-4; D call uncertain. The germline V gene has CDR1 MRHNA and CDR2 SNTAGT. The CDR3 loop spans 14 amino acids. The V end was cut by 0 bases, the J end by 2 bases, with 6 bases between. CDR3 protein: CASSDSAATDTQYF. The DNA for the CDR3 is TGTGCCAGCAGTGACTCGGCAGCCACAGATACGCAGTATTTT.

This clonotype was counted between two and nine times. The V gene is TRBV19, the J gene TRBJ2-7, with a weak D call TRBD2 (5 bases). V lost 5 bases and J lost 2, with 13 bases in between. Germline CDR1 and CDR2: LNHDA and SQIVND (reference sequence). There are 14 residues in the CDR3. CDR3 region: CASSDGLNTYEQYF. CDR3 sequence (DNA): TGTGCCAGTAGTGATGGACTCAACACCTACGAGCAGTACTTC.

The gene calls are TRBV6-2 or TRBV6-3 and TRBJ2-7, with a weak D call TRBD2 (5 bases). The length of the CDR3 is 17 residues. Looked up from germline, CDR1 is MNHEY and CDR2 is SVGEGT. Trimming cost V 2 bases and J 3 bases, with 20 bases left between them. CDR3 sequence: CASSYQTFQRADYEQYF. The CDR3 DNA reads as TGTGCCAGCAGTTACCAAACCTTTCAGAGGGCGGACTACGAGCAGTACTTC.

For this clonotype: This may stem from a read error, because a much larger clone lies one nucleotide away. V gene TRBV10-3 combines with J gene TRBJ2-7; D gene ambiguous. This CDR3 is 13 amino acids long. Germline CDR1 is ENHRY and CDR2 is SYGVKD. CDR3 protein: CAISGDNSYEQCF. The CDR3 nucleotides are TGTGCCATCAGTGGAGACAACTCCTACGAGCAGTGCTTC.

The CDR3 bases are TGTGCTAGTGGCTCGGGTTACCCCTCTGGGGCCAACGTCCTGACTTTC. Protein: CASGSGYPSGANVLTF. J is TRBJ2-6 and V is TRBV12-5; D uncertain. The CDR3 runs 16 residues. Germline V gene data show CDR1 as LGHNT and CDR2 as FRNRAP. V shed 6 bases and J shed 0 bases, with 12 bases lying between them.

This clonotype turned up a few times. J is TRBJ2-7 and V is TRBV12-3 or TRBV12-4, with D maybe TRBD2 (5 bases). V lost 4 bases and J 3 bases, leaving 16 bases between the germline ends. The CDR3 has 15 amino acids. CDR3 sequence (DNA): TGTGCCAGCAGTTACTCCAGGATCCGGGGCTACGAGCAGTACTTC. Residues: CASSYSRIRGYEQYF.

The chain has TRBV6-5 and TRBJ1-6, with D unresolved. The V gene lost 2 bases and the J gene lost 0 bases, with 8 bases spanning the gap. The CDR3 runs to 16 residues. Germline CDR1 MNHEY, CDR2 SVGAGI. The CDR3 reads CASSYDVPSYNSPLHF. The CDR3 DNA is TGTGCCAGCAGTTACGATGTGCCCTCCTATAATTCACCCCTCCACTTT.